This TCR beta chain was captured in a study of T cells in Graves' hyperthyroidism and ophthalmopathy (dated by TCRdb to 2018 to 2020). At the level of the whole study: Peripheral blood samples were taken at initial diagnosis, before any treatment was given. Following sampling, methimazole starting at 30 mg daily was given to hyperthyroidism patients, and high-dose intravenous methylprednisolone was given to ophthalmopathy patients. A discovery cohort of approximately 97 patients, roughly 45 with Graves' ophthalmopathy and 55 to 60 with stable Graves' hyperthyroidism, was used to find distinguishing TCR V-J signatures. The 100 or so discovery patients were randomly split 7:3 into training and test sets. Prospective prediction of ophthalmopathy was tested in an independent validation cohort of fewer than 20 hyperthyroidism patients and 17 patients who later progressed to ophthalmopathy. The paper reports TCR Vbeta CDR3 sequencing of some 140 peripheral blood samples: over 40 ophthalmopathy, 75 to 80 hyperthyroidism and around 17 progressor patients. The study also compared thyroid tissue and blood T-cell repertoires from more than 5 Graves' hyperthyroidism patients. On the study overall, not on this receptor specifically: Ophthalmopathy was separated from stable hyperthyroidism by a 13 V-J signature model, with about 86% sensitivity and 81% to 82% specificity obtained in cross-validation and 80%/75% obtained in testing. In validation, the model predicted progression to ophthalmopathy a median of about 6.8 months before onset, with over 55% sensitivity and 72.22% specificity. Sample size was not statistically predetermined, and blinding of investigators to group allocation was not performed. Most expanded thyroid clonotypes (frequency above 0.001) were also found in blood, which suggests that blood repertoires may mirror thyroid immune responses.

Stable Graves' hyperthyroidism was defined as no progression to ophthalmopathy during 18 months of follow-up. The hyperthyroidism patients were between 18 and 65 years old and newly diagnosed, with a disease duration of less than 2 months. The study excluded patients with uncontrolled infections, other autoimmune diseases, pregnancy or lactation. Diagnoses were established on the basis of clinical symptoms, serum thyroxine and TRAb, thyroid ultrasound, and orbital computed tomography. PBMCs were separated from roughly 9.6 ml of fresh peripheral blood using Ficoll-Paque density gradient centrifugation. Total RNA was extracted with Trizol reagent, and quality was checked on an Agilent 2100 Bioanalyzer. TCR beta CDR3 regions were amplified from RNA transcripts. A first-round RT-PCR of the TCR CDR3 used the HTBI primer set with the Qiagen OneStep RT-PCR kit. Libraries were constructed in a second round of multiplex PCR, after which size selection and purification were carried out. The libraries were sequenced on an Illumina HiSeq2000 using paired-end 100 bp reads. Per the source publication's procedure: SOAPnuke was used to process the raw data, removing reads that contained adapters or uncalled bases, had a mean Phred below 15, or lacked an exact match to the constant primer or identifier. High-quality paired reads were merged with COPE v1.2.5, and unique nucleotide sequences were defined as clonotypes. MiTCR v1.1 was used to align the clonotypes against IMGT TRBV, TRBD and TRBJ reference segments. Analysis was restricted to V-J combinations with a frequency above 0.0001, which covered roughly 99% of repertoires. A TCS score was defined as the ratio of F50 (clonal expansion) to E x V (chaos), with BLOSUM62-based TCRdist applied between CDR3 peptides within each V-J. Welch's t-statistics and random forest reduced around 550 V-J features to 10 to 15, which were used in a naive Bayes classifier (R e1071). The public reads were run again by TCRdb, first through fastp at Q25 and then through MiXCR, and only productive beta chains were kept. Here each entry gathers all rows of one CDR3 protein and keeps the most common genes and DNA. TCRdb's processing, not the study's, gives the V and J calls here. In this sample the table shows more than 550,000 distinct CDR3 sequences, about 18% of which occur a single time. Together, the top ten hold roughly 15% of the sample.

V is reduced by 5 bases and J by 2 bases, leaving a spacing of 12 bases between them. The CDR3 covers 14 residues, taking in both the cysteine and the phenylalanine. Of the read, only the CDR3 DNA is kept; its 42 bases are in frame from base 1. Looking up the germline V gene (reference sequence) yields CDR1 LNHDA and CDR2 SQIVND. This clonotype was found a few times. No antigen is known for it. Qualities for individual bases were not recorded, and no much larger clone is one base off. This sequence originates from a man aged 50 to 59 with Graves' hyperthyroidism. The chain couples TRBV19 to TRBJ2-5; the D gene is possibly TRBD2, with 5 bases matching. The material sequenced was blood. The bases read TGTGCCAGTAGTTCTTCGGGATTTCAAGAGACCCAGTACTTC. This translates into CASSSSGFQETQYF.